One and the same sample provided the 8 T cell receptor beta chains below, sequenced in a study of T cell repertoires in aging, cancer and after chemotherapy. TCR beta rearrangements were amplified from peripheral blood genomic DNA. Multiplex touch-down PCR with TRB-A/B primers amplified rearranged V-D-J TRB sequences. Each CDR3 protein is one row after TCRdb ran MiXCR on the multiplex PCR reads. The data show 9,000 or so distinct CDR3 sequences, roughly 32% seen once. The sequenced sample consisted of blood. Every receptor here comes from a human donor in good health.

This clonotype was picked up a small number of times. V usage is TRBV12-3 or TRBV12-4 and J usage is TRBJ2-2; the match to TRBD1 covers 7 bases. The CDR3 contains 14 residues. Trimming at V came to 11 bases and at J to 0 bases, leaving 6 bases not matched to a gene. CDR3 sequence (DNA): TGTGCCGTGAAAGGGACAGCGAACACCGGGGAGCTGTTTTTT. Translated: CAVKGTANTGELFF.

The chain has TRBV7-2 and TRBJ2-1, with 8 positions matching TRBD2. This CDR3 spans 14 amino acids. The V gene's germline CDR1 is SGHTA and CDR2 FQGNSA. The V segment lost 4 bases and the J segment 7 bases; nucleotides outside the gene matches: 6. The CDR3: CASSSRTSSNEQFF. The CDR3 region has the DNA TGTGCCAGCAGCTCCCGGACTAGCTCGAATGAGCAGTTCTTC.

The chain couples TRBV19 to TRBJ2-1; D not resolved. Germline loops: CDR1 LNHDA, CDR2 SQIVND (reference sequence). The CDR3 has 13 amino acids. Deletions cut 0 bases from V and 10 bases from J, with 10 bases between. The CDR3 spells CASSIELTREQFF. CDR3 nucleotides: TGTGCCAGTAGTATAGAACTGACGAGAGAGCAGTTCTTC. The complete variable domain, with remaining parts taken from reference TRBV19 and TRBJ2-1, reads DGGITQSPKYLFRKEGQNVTLSCEQNLNHDAMYWYRQDPGQGLRLIYYSQIVNDFQKGDIAEGYSVSREKKESFPLTVTSAQKNPTAFYLCASSIELTREQFFGPGTRLTVL.

This clonotype has more than one count but fewer than ten. V usage is TRBV28 and J usage is TRBJ1-4; D remains unclear. The CDR3 sequence is 15 residues long. Germline V lookup: CDR1 MDHEN, CDR2 SYDVKM. Trimming left V 5 bases short and J 8 bases short, with 18 bases between. This CDR3 is CASSTPNGSREKLFF. The CDR3 DNA is TGTGCCAGCAGTACGCCTAACGGGAGTCGCGAAAAACTGTTTTTT.

The genes are TRBV20-1 and TRBJ2-7, with 8 bases matching TRBD1. This CDR3 region has 16 residues. Germline loops: CDR1 DFQATT, CDR2 SNEGSKA (reference sequence). Losses at the gene ends were 0 bases for V and 4 bases for J; bases not matched to a gene: 11. The CDR3 DNA sequence: TGCAGTGCTAGAGATGACGAGGACAGGGAGATTTACGAGCAGTACTTC. Protein: CSARDDEDREIYEQYF.

The CDR3 nucleotides are TGTGCCAGCAGCCCCGGACAGGGTCGTGGCTACACCTTC. It is translated as CASSPGQGRGYTF. The chain employs TRBV7-6 and TRBJ1-2; 8 bases match TRBD1. Germline CDR1 SGHVS, CDR2 FNYEAQ. This CDR3 is built from 13 residues. V lost 5 bases, J lost 7 bases, and 6 bases stayed unmatched.

This clonotype was counted only a few times. The chain couples TRBV7-2 to TRBJ2-3; 8 bases are shared with TRBD2. After removal of 5 bases from V and 5 bases from J, the junction contained 12 bases not matched to a gene. Germline V gives CDR1 SGHTA, CDR2 FQGNSA. The CDR3 runs 16 residues. This CDR3 is CASSPNAAGVRDTQYF. The CDR3 DNA follows: TGTGCCAGCAGCCCAAACGCAGCGGGAGTTAGAGATACGCAGTATTTT.

The chain recombines TRBV7-2 with TRBJ2-2; 9 nucleotides agree with TRBD1. V trimming: 6 bases; J trimming: 4 bases; junction bases outside the gene matches: 9. The CDR3 loop spans 16 amino acids. Looked up from germline, CDR1 is SGHTA and CDR2 is FQGNSA. For the CDR3, the DNA is TGTGCCAGCAGTCCAACAGGGGGCACGGGCACCGGGGAGCTGTTTTTT. It translates to CASSPTGGTGTGELFF.